This T cell receptor beta chain was profiled in a study of blood T cell repertoires in COVID-19. As for the study in general: PBMCs, B-cell-depleted T cells, or T cells were the source of the cDNA or gDNA that made up the material.

CDR3 length equals 13 residues. Germline CDR1 is ENHRY and CDR2 is SYGVKD. V was pared by 11 bases and J by 2 bases, with 15 bases between. Authors' analysis steps: Amplification of reference gene primers provided the estimated nucleated cell counts. Sequencing was performed with immunoSEQ multiplex PCR; in TCRdb, only in-frame clones are kept and a portion is missing. The D gene and trimming were derived from the DNA, and the V and J assignments and clone size from that table. The sample contains 60,000 to 80,000 clones, 75% to 90% of which appear only once. The TCR sequence derives from a woman aged 55-75 years with COVID-19, enrolled during active disease. The J gene is TRBJ2-5, the V gene TRBV10-3; tentative D call: TRBD2 (5 bases). Source material: peripheral blood. CDR3 amino acids: CASGPPGQETQYF. CDR3 DNA sequence: TGTGCCTCAGGCCCTCCGGGGCAAGAGACCCAGTACTTC.